There are a few counts of the clone carrying this T cell receptor beta chain. Its antigen is as yet unknown. TCRdb processed the reads anew with MiXCR; each CDR3 protein has one entry. The data hold more than 90,000 distinct CDR3 sequences, with around 9.1% observed a single time. In germline, CDR1 is LNHDA, CDR2 SQIVND (reference sequence). The CDR3 runs 14 residues. V was clipped by 7 bases and J by 0 bases, with 13 bases between them. The data belong to a study of T cell repertoires in cytomegalovirus infection. The TCR comes from a human donor in good health (CMV status not recorded). Some clones in this sample may be carry-over from other donors' samples. Sequencing was done on a sample of PBMCs, sequenced either directly or after in vitro stimulation (not recorded which). The chain recombines TRBV19 with TRBJ2-7; possibly TRBD2 for D (5 bases). The CDR3 reads CASTPDSNSYEQYF. CDR3 DNA: TGTGCCAGTACCCCGGACTCCAACTCCTACGAGCAGTACTTC.